This T cell receptor beta chain was observed in a study of cytomegalovirus exposure and HLA in healthy donors. Regarding the study as a whole: Most observed TCR sequences were rare, whereas some public TCRs were detected in many donors. A link between a missense DCLRE1C variant and TCR beta V- and J-gene trimming emerged from a later analysis. Certain indistinguishable V segments, among them TRBV6-2 and TRBV6-3, were excluded. In a later analysis, several top co-occurrence clusters appeared linked to parvovirus B19, influenza, CMV and Epstein-Barr virus.

The PCR had 60 Vbeta and 13 Jbeta primers. Repertoires were generated with immunoSEQ multiplex PCR, while TCRdb's copy carries only in-frame clones and drops some. This sample carries 150,000 to 200,000 clones, 75% to 80% of them seen once, and the ten largest clones take more than 0.75%. The V end lost 4 bases, the J end lost 3 bases, and 10 bases lay between the germline ends. The CDR3 sequence is 14 residues long. Germline values: CDR1 SGHAT, CDR2 FQNNGV. Concerning this clone itself: The antigen is unknown.

Specimen: PBMCs. The receptor was derived from a woman between 45 and 65 years old in good health and CMV-seropositive. The chain joins TRBV11-2 to TRBJ2-1; a possible D gene is TRBD2 (6 bases). In DNA, the CDR3 is TGTGCCAGCAGCTCGTCTAGCGTCTACAATGAGCAGTTCTTC. Its translation: CASSSSSVYNEQFF.